Listed here is a single T cell receptor (beta chain). This sample is part of a study of blood T cell repertoires in COVID-19. Across the whole study: Samples of COVID-19 (acute and convalescent) were obtained from the United States, Italy and Spain. From T cells, B-cell-depleted T cells, or PBMCs came the material, which was cDNA or gDNA.

The table came from immunoSEQ multiplex PCR; TCRdb's copy has only in-frame clones and leaves some out. In the table there are some 260,000 clones, roughly 90% of which are singletons. V lost 2 bases, J lost 2 bases, and 6 bases stayed unmatched. The length of the CDR3 is 15 residues. CDR1 is MDHEN and CDR2 is SYDVKM in the germline V gene. The clonotype comes from a human donor in a cohort sampled during active COVID-19. The chain recombines TRBV28 with TRBJ2-7; TRBD1 matches at 7 bases. Input material: peripheral blood. CDR3 nucleotide sequence: TGTGCCAGCAGTTTAGCCAGGGGGTTGCCCTACGAGCAGTACTTC. It encodes CASSLARGLPYEQYF.